This T cell receptor (beta chain) was captured by sequencing in a study of blood T cell repertoires in COVID-19. Trimming removed 6 bases from V and 7 bases from J, with 16 bases in between. The CDR3 is 15 amino acids. Germline assignment: CDR1 SNHLY and CDR2 FYNNEI. Profiling relied on immunoSEQ multiplex PCR, and the TCRdb table lists in-frame clones only, not all of them. The sample shows some 320,000 clones, 89% of them seen only once. The clonotype comes from a woman under 40 with COVID-19, enrolled during active disease. The chain has TRBV2 and TRBJ1-6; maybe TRBD1 (5 bases). Source material: peripheral blood. CDR3 amino acids: CASRTAGTRNSPLHF. The DNA of the CDR3 is TGTGCCAGCAGGACCGCAGGGACTCGGAATTCACCCCTCCACTTT.